This section outlines one T cell receptor (beta chain) sequence together with its context. Its specificity is unknown. This CDR3 is built from 15 residues. Germline V CDR1 and CDR2: MNHEY, SVGAGI. Trimming took 5 bases from V and 6 from J; bases not matched to a gene: 10. This sample was taken from a study of pediatric ulcerative colitis. Whole-study context: Seven patients showed pancolitis and two showed left-sided colitis.

Colonoscopy and blood draw happened at the same time. This was a survey-level run. The repertoire was sequenced with immunoSEQ multiplex PCR; TCRdb's copy has only in-frame clones and lacks some. The sample gives 55,000 to 75,000 clones, roughly nine tenths of which show up once; around 3.3% is in the top ten. Points from the study as a whole: Repertoires came from total lymphocyte DNA, so rare subsets like regulatory T cells may be missed.

The chain links TRBV6-5 to TRBJ2-1; 7 bases agree with TRBD2. Material: blood. This TCR came from a boy under 18 with severe ulcerative colitis. In DNA, the CDR3 is TGTGCCAGCAGTCAACCCGGGACTAAGACCAATGAGCAGTTCTTC. Encoded protein: CASSQPGTKTNEQFF.